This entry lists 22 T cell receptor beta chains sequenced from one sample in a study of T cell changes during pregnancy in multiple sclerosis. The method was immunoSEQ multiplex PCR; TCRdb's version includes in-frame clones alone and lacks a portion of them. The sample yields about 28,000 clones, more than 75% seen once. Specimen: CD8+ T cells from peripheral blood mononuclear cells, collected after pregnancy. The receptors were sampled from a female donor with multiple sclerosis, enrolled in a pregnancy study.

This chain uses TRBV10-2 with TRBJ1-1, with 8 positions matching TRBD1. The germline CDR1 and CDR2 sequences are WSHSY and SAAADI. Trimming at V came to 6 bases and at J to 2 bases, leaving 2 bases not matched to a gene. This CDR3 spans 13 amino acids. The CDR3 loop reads CASSGQGNTEAFF. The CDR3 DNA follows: TGCGCCAGCAGCGGACAGGGTAACACTGAAGCTTTCTTT.

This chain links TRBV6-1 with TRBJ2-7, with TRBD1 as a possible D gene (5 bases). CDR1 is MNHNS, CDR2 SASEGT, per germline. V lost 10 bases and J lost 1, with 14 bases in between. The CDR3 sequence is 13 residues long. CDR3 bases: TGTGCCACCGACAGCCAGCAATCCTACGAGCAGTACTTC. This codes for CATDSQQSYEQYF.

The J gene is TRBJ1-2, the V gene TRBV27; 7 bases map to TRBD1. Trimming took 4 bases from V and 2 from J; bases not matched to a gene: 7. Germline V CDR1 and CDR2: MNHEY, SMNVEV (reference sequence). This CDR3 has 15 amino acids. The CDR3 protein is CASSYIGTANYGYTF. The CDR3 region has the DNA TGTGCCAGCAGTTATATAGGGACAGCAAACTATGGCTACACCTTC.

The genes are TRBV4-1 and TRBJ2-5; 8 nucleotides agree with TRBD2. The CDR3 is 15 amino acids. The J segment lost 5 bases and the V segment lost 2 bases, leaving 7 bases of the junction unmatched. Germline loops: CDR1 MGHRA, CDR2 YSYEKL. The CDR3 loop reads CASSQPRGGRETQYF. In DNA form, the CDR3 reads TGCGCCAGCAGCCAACCACGGGGGGGCCGGGAGACCCAGTACTTC.

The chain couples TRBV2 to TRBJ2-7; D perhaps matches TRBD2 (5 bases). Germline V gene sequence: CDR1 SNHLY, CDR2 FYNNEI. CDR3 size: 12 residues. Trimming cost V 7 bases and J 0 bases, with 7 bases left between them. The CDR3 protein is CASTAVSYEQYF. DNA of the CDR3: TGTGCCAGCACAGCGGTCTCCTACGAGCAGTACTTC.

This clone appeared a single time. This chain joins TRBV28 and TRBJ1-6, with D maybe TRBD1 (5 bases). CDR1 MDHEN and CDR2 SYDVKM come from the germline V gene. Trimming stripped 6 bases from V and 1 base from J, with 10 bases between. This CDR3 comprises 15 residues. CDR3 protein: CASRWGGSYNSPLHF. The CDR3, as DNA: TGTGCCAGCAGGTGGGGGGGTTCCTATAATTCACCCCTCCACTTT.

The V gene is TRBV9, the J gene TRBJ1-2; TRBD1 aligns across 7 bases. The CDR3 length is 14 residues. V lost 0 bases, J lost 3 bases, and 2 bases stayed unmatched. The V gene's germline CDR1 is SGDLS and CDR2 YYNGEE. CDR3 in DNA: TGTGCCAGCAGCGTAGGGGACAGCCACTATGGCTACACCTTC. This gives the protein CASSVGDSHYGYTF.

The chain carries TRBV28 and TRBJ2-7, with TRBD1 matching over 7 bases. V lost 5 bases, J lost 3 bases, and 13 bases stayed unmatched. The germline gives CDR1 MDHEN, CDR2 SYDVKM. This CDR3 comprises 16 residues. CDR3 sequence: CASSPEVQGNLYEQYF. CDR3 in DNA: TGTGCCAGCAGTCCGGAAGTACAGGGGAACCTCTACGAGCAGTACTTC.

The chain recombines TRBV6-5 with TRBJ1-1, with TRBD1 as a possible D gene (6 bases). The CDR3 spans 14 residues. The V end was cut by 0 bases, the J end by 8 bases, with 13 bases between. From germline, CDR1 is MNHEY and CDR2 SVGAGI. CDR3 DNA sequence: TGTGCCAGCAGTTACTCGATAGGGGGGGGAGAAGCTTTCTTT. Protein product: CASSYSIGGGEAFF.

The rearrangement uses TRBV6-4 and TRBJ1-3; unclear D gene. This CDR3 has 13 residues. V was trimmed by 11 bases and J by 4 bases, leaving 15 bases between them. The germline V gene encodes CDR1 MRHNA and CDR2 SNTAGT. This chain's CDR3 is CAGSSRRGNTIYF. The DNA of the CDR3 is TGTGCCGGGAGTAGTCGGCGCGGAAACACCATATATTTT.

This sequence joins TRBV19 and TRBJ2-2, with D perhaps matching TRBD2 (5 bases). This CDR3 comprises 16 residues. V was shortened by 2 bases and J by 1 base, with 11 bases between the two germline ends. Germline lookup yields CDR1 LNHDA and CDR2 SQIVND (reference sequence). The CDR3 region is CASSILWTVNTGELFF. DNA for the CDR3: TGTGCCAGTAGTATATTGTGGACTGTGAACACCGGGGAGCTGTTTTTT.

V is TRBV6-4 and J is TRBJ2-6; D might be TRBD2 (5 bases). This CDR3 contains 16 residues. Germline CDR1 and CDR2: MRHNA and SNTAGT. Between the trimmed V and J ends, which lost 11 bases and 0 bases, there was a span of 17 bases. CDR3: CAAGLGEYSGANVLTF. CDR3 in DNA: TGTGCCGCGGGCCTTGGAGAATACTCTGGGGCCAACGTCCTGACTTTC.

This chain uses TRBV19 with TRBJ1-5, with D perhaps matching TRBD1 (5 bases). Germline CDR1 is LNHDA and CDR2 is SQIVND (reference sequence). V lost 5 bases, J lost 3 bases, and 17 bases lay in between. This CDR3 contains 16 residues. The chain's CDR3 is CASSPEDSPSNQPQHF. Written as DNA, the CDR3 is TGTGCCAGTAGTCCTGAAGACAGTCCCTCCAATCAGCCCCAGCATTTT.

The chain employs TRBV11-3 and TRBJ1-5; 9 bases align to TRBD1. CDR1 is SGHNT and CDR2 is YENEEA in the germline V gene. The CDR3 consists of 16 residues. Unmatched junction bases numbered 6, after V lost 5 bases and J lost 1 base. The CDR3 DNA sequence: TGTGCCAGCAGCATCCGGGACAGGGAGAGCAATCAGCCCCAGCATTTT. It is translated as CASSIRDRESNQPQHF.

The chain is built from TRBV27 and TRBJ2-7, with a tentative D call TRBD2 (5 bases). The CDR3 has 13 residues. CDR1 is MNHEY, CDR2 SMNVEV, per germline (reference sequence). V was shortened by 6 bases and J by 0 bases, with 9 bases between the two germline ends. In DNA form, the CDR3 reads TGTGCCAGCAGGGAGGTCCCCTCCTACGAGCAGTACTTC. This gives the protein CASREVPSYEQYF.

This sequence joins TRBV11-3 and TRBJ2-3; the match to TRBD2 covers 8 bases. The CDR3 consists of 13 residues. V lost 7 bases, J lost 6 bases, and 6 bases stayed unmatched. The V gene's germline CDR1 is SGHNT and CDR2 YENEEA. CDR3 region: CASMAGGSDTQYF. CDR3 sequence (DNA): TGTGCCAGCATGGCGGGGGGATCGGATACGCAGTATTTT.

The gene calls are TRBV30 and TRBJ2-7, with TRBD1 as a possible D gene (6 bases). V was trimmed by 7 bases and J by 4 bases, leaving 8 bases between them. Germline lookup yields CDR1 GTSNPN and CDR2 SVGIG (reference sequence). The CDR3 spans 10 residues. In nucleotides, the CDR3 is TGTGCCTCGGACAGTTACGAGCAGTACTTC. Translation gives CASDSYEQYF.

CDR3 DNA: TGTGCCAGCAGTTTGTCCCCGGGGGGGTCGGTTGAGCAGTACTTC. Amino acid sequence: CASSLSPGGSVEQYF. The chain has TRBV28 and TRBJ2-7; 8 nucleotides align to TRBD2. V shed 3 bases and J 7 bases; nucleotides not matched to a gene: 11. Germline CDR1 and CDR2: MDHEN and SYDVKM. The CDR3 covers 15 residues.

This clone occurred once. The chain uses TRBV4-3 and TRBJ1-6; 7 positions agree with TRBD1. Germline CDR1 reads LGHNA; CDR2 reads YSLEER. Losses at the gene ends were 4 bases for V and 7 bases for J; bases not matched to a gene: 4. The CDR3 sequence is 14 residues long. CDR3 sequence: CASSPTGRNSPLHF. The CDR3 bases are TGCGCCAGCAGCCCGACAGGGCGGAATTCACCCCTCCACTTT.

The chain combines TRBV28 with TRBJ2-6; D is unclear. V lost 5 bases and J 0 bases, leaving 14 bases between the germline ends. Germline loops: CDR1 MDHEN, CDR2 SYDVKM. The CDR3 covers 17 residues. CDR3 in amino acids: CASSPFHSSSGANVLTF. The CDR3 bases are TGTGCCAGCAGTCCCTTCCACTCAAGCTCTGGGGCCAACGTCCTGACTTTC. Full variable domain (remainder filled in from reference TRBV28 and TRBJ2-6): DVKVTQSSRYLVKRTGEKVFLECVQDMDHENMFWYRQDPGLGLRLIYFSYDVKMKEKGDIPEGYSVSREKKERFSLILESASTNQTSMYLCASSPFHSSSGANVLTFGAGSRLTVL.

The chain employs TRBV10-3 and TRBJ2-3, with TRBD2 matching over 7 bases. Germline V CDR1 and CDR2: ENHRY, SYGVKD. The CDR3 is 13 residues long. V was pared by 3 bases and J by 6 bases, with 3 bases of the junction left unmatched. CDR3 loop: CAISDGGLDTQYF. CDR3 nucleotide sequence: TGTGCCATCAGTGACGGGGGGTTGGATACGCAGTATTTT.

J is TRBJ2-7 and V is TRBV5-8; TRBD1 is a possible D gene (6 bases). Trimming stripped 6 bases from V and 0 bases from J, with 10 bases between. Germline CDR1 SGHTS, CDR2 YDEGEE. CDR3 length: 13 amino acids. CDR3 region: CASTLDSSYEQYF. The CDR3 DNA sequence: TGTGCCAGCACTCTGGACAGCTCCTACGAGCAGTACTTC.